Given below is one T cell receptor beta chain in context. Its target is not known. The record originates from a study of T cell responses to AZD1222 COVID-19 vaccine. General study results and limits: Clonal diversity was possibly underestimated; the donors were predominantly white British and more often female. Repertoires in all cases were sampled only once the peak T cell response had passed. Reportedly, close to half of spike-specific TCRs are directed against unmutated variant regions. Across the whole spike, CD4 TCRs peaked at regions 160-218 and 743-854.

Assay: immunoSEQ multiplex PCR; the TCRdb copy retains only in-frame clones and omits some. The table records roughly 140,000 clones, 85% to 95% of them present only once. With 4 bases clipped from V and 4 bases from J, the junction kept 5 bases outside the gene matches. This CDR3 has 16 amino acids. The germline V gene has CDR1 SGHRS and CDR2 YFSETQ. The sequencing here drew on peripheral blood, taken after recovery from COVID-19. This clonotype was obtained from an adult who had recovered from COVID-19. The V gene is TRBV5-1, the J gene TRBJ2-5; the match to TRBD2 covers 15 bases. The chain's CDR3 is CASSQGTSGRIETQYF. The CDR3 nucleotides are TGCGCCAGCAGCCAAGGGACTAGCGGGAGGATAGAGACCCAGTACTTC.